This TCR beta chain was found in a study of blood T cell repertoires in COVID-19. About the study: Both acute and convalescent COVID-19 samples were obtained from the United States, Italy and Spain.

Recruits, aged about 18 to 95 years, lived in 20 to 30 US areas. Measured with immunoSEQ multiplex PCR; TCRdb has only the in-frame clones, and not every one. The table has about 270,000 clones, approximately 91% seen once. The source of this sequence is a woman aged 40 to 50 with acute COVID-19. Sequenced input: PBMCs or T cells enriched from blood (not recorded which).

The CDR3 loop reads CASSTTGGGYEQYF. The DNA of the CDR3 is TGTGCCAGTAGTACGACGGGAGGGGGGTACGAGCAGTACTTC. The chain links TRBV19 to TRBJ2-7, with 8 positions matching TRBD2. V gave up 4 bases and J gave up 4 bases; unmatched junction bases: 6. This CDR3 is built from 14 residues. Germline V gene sequence: CDR1 LNHDA, CDR2 SQIVND (reference sequence).